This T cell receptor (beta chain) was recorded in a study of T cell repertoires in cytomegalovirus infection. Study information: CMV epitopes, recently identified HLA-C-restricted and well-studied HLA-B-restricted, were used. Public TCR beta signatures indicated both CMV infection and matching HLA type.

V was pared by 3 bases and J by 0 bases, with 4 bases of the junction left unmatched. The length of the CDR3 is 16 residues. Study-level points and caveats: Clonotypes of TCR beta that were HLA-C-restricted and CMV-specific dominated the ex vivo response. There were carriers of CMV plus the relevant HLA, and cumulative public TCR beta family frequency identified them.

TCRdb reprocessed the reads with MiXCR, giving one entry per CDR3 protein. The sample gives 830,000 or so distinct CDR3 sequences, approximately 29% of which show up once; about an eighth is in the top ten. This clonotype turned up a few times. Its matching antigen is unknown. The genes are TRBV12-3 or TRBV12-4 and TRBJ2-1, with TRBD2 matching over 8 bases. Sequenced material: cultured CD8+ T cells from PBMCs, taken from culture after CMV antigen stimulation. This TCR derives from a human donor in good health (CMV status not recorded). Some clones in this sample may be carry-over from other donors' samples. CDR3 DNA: TGTGCCAGCAGTTTTACAGGGACTAGCTCCTACAATGAGCAGTTCTTC. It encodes CASSFTGTSSYNEQFF.